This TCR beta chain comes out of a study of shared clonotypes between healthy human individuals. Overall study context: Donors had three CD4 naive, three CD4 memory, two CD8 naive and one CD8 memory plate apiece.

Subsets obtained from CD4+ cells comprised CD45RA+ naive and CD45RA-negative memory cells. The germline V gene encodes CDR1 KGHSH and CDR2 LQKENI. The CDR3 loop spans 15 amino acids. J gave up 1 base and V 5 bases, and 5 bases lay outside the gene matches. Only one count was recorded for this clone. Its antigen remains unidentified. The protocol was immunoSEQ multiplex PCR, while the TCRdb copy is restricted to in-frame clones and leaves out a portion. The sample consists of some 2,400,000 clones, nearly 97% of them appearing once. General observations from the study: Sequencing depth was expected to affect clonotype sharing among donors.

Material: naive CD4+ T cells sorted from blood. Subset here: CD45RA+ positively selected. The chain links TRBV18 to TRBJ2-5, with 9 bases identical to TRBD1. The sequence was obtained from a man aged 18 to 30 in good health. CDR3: CASSEGTGLQETQYF. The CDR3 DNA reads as TGTGCCAGCTCAGAGGGGACAGGGCTCCAAGAGACCCAGTACTTC.